The 21 T cell receptor beta chains given below trace back to one sample, sequenced in a study of T cells in Graves' hyperthyroidism and ophthalmopathy. What was amplified from RNA transcripts were TCR beta CDR3 regions. The TCR CDR3 first-round RT-PCR relied on the HTBI primer set. TCRdb reprocessed the multiplex PCR reads with MiXCR, giving one entry per CDR3 protein. The data show about 350,000 distinct CDR3 sequences, roughly 13% seen once. Sequenced input: blood. The source is a woman under 40 with Graves' hyperthyroidism.

This clonotype came up many times. The chain's CDR3 is CASSLVGRESINEQFF. Written as DNA, the CDR3 is TGTGCCAGCAGTTTAGTCGGGAGGGAATCGATCAATGAGCAGTTCTTC. This rearrangement joins TRBV28 to TRBJ2-1; 8 bases fit TRBD2. Germline CDR1 MDHEN, CDR2 SYDVKM. The CDR3 runs to 16 residues. The trim removed 2 bases at V and 6 bases at J, leaving 9 bases unmatched.

This clonotype has at least ten counts. The rearrangement joins TRBV7-2 to TRBJ1-2; TRBD1 agrees at 7 bases. Germline V lookup: CDR1 SGHTA, CDR2 FQGNSA. This CDR3 comprises 13 residues. The ends lost 2 bases at V and 6 bases at J; junction bases unmatched: 3. CDR3 sequence reads: CASSLWQGDGYTF. DNA of the CDR3: TGTGCCAGCAGCTTATGGCAGGGGGATGGCTACACCTTC.

A word on this clonotype: One end of the junction does not line up with germline, which may come from a read error. The V gene is TRBV20-1, the J gene TRBJ1-5; 7 bases align to TRBD1. Per the germline V gene, CDR1 is DFQATT and CDR2 is SNEGSKA (reference sequence). This CDR3 has 14 residues. The CDR3 reads CGARIQGKEKPQHF. CDR3 nucleotides: TGCGGTGCTAGGATACAGGGGAAGGAAAAGCCCCAGCATTTT.

This clonotype was found many times. This chain connects TRBV28 to TRBJ2-5; a weak D match, TRBD2 (7 bases). The CDR3 sequence is 15 residues long. CDR1 and CDR2 from the germline V gene are MDHEN and SYDVKM. The V end lost 3 bases, the J end lost 2 bases, and 13 bases lay between the germline ends. The CDR3: CASSFLGGGQETQYF. CDR3 DNA: TGTGCCAGCAGTTTCCTGGGAGGGGGTCAAGAGACCCAGTACTTC.

The rearrangement uses TRBV11-2 and TRBJ2-1, with D perhaps TRBD1 (6 bases). V shed 5 bases and J shed 3 bases, with 11 bases lying between them. This CDR3 comprises 14 residues. Germline V CDR1 and CDR2: SGHAT, FQNNGV. The CDR3 DNA is TGTGCCAGCAGCCAATACAGGGACTACAATGAGCAGTTCTTC. Translating it yields CASSQYRDYNEQFF.

The rearrangement links TRBV10-3 to TRBJ2-7, with 11 bases matching TRBD2. V shed 2 bases, J shed 4 bases, and the junction held 4 bases outside the gene matches. CDR1 ENHRY and CDR2 SYGVKD come from the germline V gene. This CDR3 comprises 15 residues. For the CDR3, the DNA is TGTGCCATCAGTGAGGGGGCTAGCGGGAGGTACGAGCAGTACTTC. This codes for CAISEGASGRYEQYF.

This clonotype was detected many times. The rearrangement uses TRBV15 and TRBJ2-1, with TRBD2 matching 10 bases. V shed 5 bases and J 8 bases; nucleotides not matched to a gene: 9. CDR1 and CDR2 (germline): LNHNV, YYDKDF (reference sequence). The CDR3 contains 15 residues. The CDR3 here is CATSRGASGSYEQFF. The CDR3 coding sequence is TGTGCCACCAGCCGCGGGGCTAGCGGGAGTTATGAGCAGTTCTTC.

This clonotype has just a few counts. The chain is built from TRBV6-2 or TRBV6-3 and TRBJ1-5, with D maybe TRBD1 (5 bases). The germline V gene has CDR1 MNHEY and CDR2 SVGEGT. CDR3 size: 13 residues. Trimming shortened V by 3 bases and J by 9 bases, and 12 bases separated the two germline ends. The CDR3 DNA follows: TGTGCCAGCAGTTATTCAGGGCGGTTGCCCCAGCATTTT. This codes for CASSYSGRLPQHF.

In its sample, this clonotype was seen many times. This chain joins TRBV20-1 and TRBJ2-3; either TRBD1 or TRBD2 may fit D (5 bases each). Germline-derived CDR1 and CDR2 are DFQATT and SNEGSKA (reference sequence). This CDR3 contains 12 residues. Trimming cost V 3 bases and J 1 base, with 5 bases left between them. The CDR3 reads CSARGGTDTQYF. CDR3 bases: TGCAGTGCTAGGGGGGGCACAGATACGCAGTATTTT.

This clonotype was seen repeatedly, ten times or more. CDR3 sequence: CASTGGATDNEQFF. CDR3 sequence (DNA): TGTGCCAGCACGGGAGGAGCTACCGACAATGAGCAGTTCTTC. The chain carries TRBV28 and TRBJ2-1, with TRBD2 identical over 7 bases. CDR1 is MDHEN, CDR2 SYDVKM, per germline. This CDR3 spans 14 amino acids. J lost 5 bases, V lost 7 bases, and 8 bases had no gene match.

The V and J genes are TRBV7-9 and TRBJ2-7; D possibly uses TRBD1 or TRBD2 (6 bases each). The CDR3 is made up of 17 amino acids. Germline assignment: CDR1 SEHNR and CDR2 FQNEAQ (reference sequence). V was cut by 5 bases and J by 2 bases, with 22 bases left in between. The CDR3 nucleotides are TGTGCCAGCAGCCGTGGGGGGCCTTCCCCTAGACCCTACGAGCAGTACTTC. This encodes CASSRGGPSPRPYEQYF.

This clonotype was picked up a small number of times. The chain recombines TRBV4-3 with TRBJ2-2; a weak D match, TRBD2 (5 bases). V was clipped by 0 bases and J by 0 bases, with 14 bases between them. Germline V CDR1 and CDR2: LGHNA, YSLEER. This CDR3 comprises 18 residues. This chain's CDR3 is CASSQDRAGGSNTGELFF. The CDR3 DNA sequence: TGCGCCAGCAGCCAAGATCGGGCAGGCGGGTCGAACACCGGGGAGCTGTTTTTT.

This clonotype appeared a few times. The chain employs TRBV19 and TRBJ2-1; 7 bases are shared with TRBD2. The J segment lost 4 bases and the V segment lost 7 bases, leaving 10 bases of the junction unmatched. The CDR3 covers 15 residues. Germline CDR1 and CDR2: LNHDA and SQIVND (reference sequence). This chain's CDR3 is CASTERGEGYNEQFF. The CDR3 DNA reads as TGTGCCAGTACGGAGAGAGGGGAGGGTTACAATGAGCAGTTCTTC.

This clonotype was found a few times. The rearrangement links TRBV4-3 to TRBJ2-7; no firm D call. Germline CDR1 is LGHNA and CDR2 is YSLEER. V gave up 0 bases and J gave up 9 bases, with 24 bases separating them. This CDR3 spans 17 amino acids. The CDR3 loop reads CASSQDRRPFLEDGQYF. DNA for the CDR3: TGCGCCAGCAGCCAAGATCGGCGGCCTTTCCTAGAGGACGGGCAGTACTTC.

This clonotype has ten or more counts. This chain links TRBV14 with TRBJ2-5, with unresolved D. Trimming cost V 2 bases and J 1 base, with 14 bases left between them. Germline assignment: CDR1 SGHDN and CDR2 FVKESK. The CDR3 is 16 amino acids. Here the CDR3 DNA reads TGTGCCAGCAGCCAACTTCAGACTGGACCCCAAGAGACCCAGTACTTC. It specifies CASSQLQTGPQETQYF.

This clonotype appeared many times. The rearrangement uses TRBV29-1 and TRBJ2-1; 12 bases map to TRBD2. Trimming at V came to 8 bases and at J to 8 bases, leaving 10 bases not matched to a gene. The CDR3 is 14 amino acids. Germline CDR1 reads SQVTM; CDR2 reads ANQGSEA. CDR3 nucleotides: TGCAGCCGCCGACTAGCGGGAGTGGTCTATGAGCAGTTCTTC. Its translation is CSRRLAGVVYEQFF.

The chain recombines TRBV27 with TRBJ1-2; D is unclear. V dropped 6 bases and J dropped 4 bases, with 15 bases sitting between them. In germline, CDR1 is MNHEY, CDR2 SMNVEV (reference sequence). The CDR3 spans 14 residues. Written as DNA, the CDR3 is TGTGCCAGCAGCTTGTGGGCTGGCGTCTATGGCTACACCTTC. It encodes CASSLWAGVYGYTF.

In this sample, this clonotype turned up many times. The chain has TRBV5-5 and TRBJ2-7; 9 positions match TRBD2. The V gene's germline CDR1 is SGHKS and CDR2 YYEKEE (reference sequence). This CDR3 is 16 amino acids long. Trimming took 4 bases from V and 4 from J; bases not matched to a gene: 12. The CDR3 sequence: CASSGSGLAGMYEQYF. The CDR3, as DNA: TGTGCCAGCAGCGGGTCCGGCCTAGCGGGAATGTACGAGCAGTACTTC.

This clonotype was found a few times. The rearrangement links TRBV29-1 to TRBJ1-2; no reliable D call. Trimming shortened V by 4 bases and J by 1 base, and 16 bases separated the two germline ends. Germline V CDR1 and CDR2: SQVTM, ANQGSEA. The CDR3 is 15 residues long. The CDR3 sequence is CSVGESFAFNYGYTF. The CDR3, as DNA: TGCAGCGTTGGAGAGAGTTTCGCCTTTAACTATGGCTACACCTTC.

The table lists this clonotype with many counts. The chain combines TRBV5-6 with TRBJ2-5; possible D gene TRBD1, 6 bases. CDR3 length equals 12 residues. CDR1 is SGHDT and CDR2 is YYEEEE in the germline V gene. The ends were cut back, 4 bases at V and 4 bases at J, with 8 bases in the middle. The CDR3 nucleotides are TGTGCCAGCAGCCTACAGGGAGAGACCCAGTACTTC. Amino acids: CASSLQGETQYF. Using reference TRBV5-6 and TRBJ2-5 for the parts outside the CDR3, the full variable domain is DAGVTQSPTHLIKTRGQQVTLRCSPKSGHDTVSWYQQALGQGPQFIFQYYEEEERQRGNFPDRFSGHQFPNYSSELNVNALLLGDSALYLCASSLQGETQYFGPGTRLLVL.

The chain is built from TRBV5-1 and TRBJ2-5, with D tentatively TRBD2 (7 bases). The CDR3 loop spans 13 amino acids. Per the germline V gene, CDR1 is SGHRS and CDR2 is YFSETQ. Trimming left V 6 bases short and J 5 bases short, with 14 bases between. CDR3 loop: CASKGGQGETQYF. CDR3 DNA: TGCGCCAGCAAGGGGGGGCAGGGGGAGACCCAGTACTTC.